This T cell receptor (beta chain) derives from a study of blood T cell repertoires in COVID-19. Study-level background: Italy, Spain and the United States were the sources of the convalescent and acute COVID-19 samples. In each case, the material was cDNA or gDNA derived from T cells, B-cell-depleted T cells, or PBMCs.

This clone was observed a handful of times. Under the authors' procedure: Amplifying reference gene primers gave estimates of nucleated cell counts. Assay: immunoSEQ multiplex PCR; the TCRdb copy retains only in-frame clones and omits some. That table is the source of V, J and clone size, and D and trimming were worked out from the DNA. The data hold 100,000 to 120,000 clones, with roughly 79% observed a single time. CDR3 size: 15 residues. Trimming cost V 6 bases and J 0 bases, with 13 bases left between them. Germline CDR1 reads MNHEY; CDR2 reads SVGEGT. The origin of this receptor is a woman aged 70-85 years with acute or convalescent COVID-19. The sample consisted of peripheral blood. V usage is TRBV6-2 or TRBV6-3 and J usage is TRBJ2-3; possible D gene TRBD1, 6 bases. CDR3 nucleotides: TGTGCCAGCAGCTTCGACAGGTCGAGCACAGATACGCAGTATTTT. Amino acids: CASSFDRSSTDTQYF.